Listed here is a single T cell receptor (beta chain). Its antigen is not known. The sample originates from a study of cytomegalovirus exposure and HLA in healthy donors. Findings of the study overall: The authors enumerated over 150 TCR beta chains as linked to cytomegalovirus. Certain sequence variants were highly shared and formed a cluster, and this cluster was likely a sequencing artifact.

The V gene's germline CDR1 is MGHDK and CDR2 SYGVNS. Trimming took 4 bases from V and 5 from J; bases not matched to a gene: 7. This CDR3 has 15 amino acids. A multiplex PCR was run with 60 Vbeta primers and 13 Jbeta primers. The data were produced by immunoSEQ multiplex PCR, yet TCRdb's version contains in-frame clones alone and is incomplete. This table has 210,000 or so clones, 83% appearing once. The TCR sequence derives from a girl aged 5-17 years in good health and CMV-seronegative. What was sequenced was PBMCs. The chain has TRBV25-1 and TRBJ1-4, with 7 bases lining up with TRBD1. This chain's CDR3 is CASSVRQGVNEKLFF. The CDR3 coding sequence is TGTGCCAGCAGTGTTAGGCAGGGGGTAAATGAAAAACTGTTTTTT.